These T cell receptor beta chains were read from a single sample in a study of response to subunit inactivated influenza vaccine. TCRdb reprocessed the RT-PCR reads with MiXCR, giving one entry per CDR3 protein. The table has a few hundred thousand distinct CDR3 sequences, about 15% seen once. This specimen was PBMCs from blood, taken less than 13 days after vaccination. These receptors originate from a middle-aged man who received an inactivated influenza vaccine. Both conserved end residues are part of each CDR3. A D gene is named only where the DNA matches it firmly. Part of the rows lack a size; the others show once, few, many or a class for expanded clones.

V: TRBV5-1
J: TRBJ2-1
D: -
size: few
DNA: TGCGCCAGCAGCTTGGAACTTGGAGCGAAGGGCGTCTTC
CDR3: CASSLELGAKGVF

V: TRBV20-1
J: TRBJ2-3
D: TRBD1
size: few
DNA: TGCAGTGCCTGGACAGGCCCCACAGATACGCAGTATTTT
CDR3: CSAWTGPTDTQYF

V: TRBV9
J: TRBJ2-3
D: -
size: many
DNA: TGTGCCAGCAGCGCGGAGAGGCTACTGGGGGCAGATACGCAGTATTTT
CDR3: CASSAERLLGADTQYF

V: TRBV28
J: TRBJ2-2
D: -
size: -
DNA: TGTGCCAGCAGTTTATTGGACACCTCCGGGGAGCTGTTTTTT
CDR3: CASSLLDTSGELFF

V: TRBV4-3
J: TRBJ2-3
D: -
size: few
DNA: TGCGCCAGCAGCCAAGTCCCCTGGGGAGATACGCAGTATTTT
CDR3: CASSQVPWGDTQYF

V: TRBV5-1
J: TRBJ2-2
D: -
size: many
DNA: TGCGCCAGCAGTCAGGACGGATTGAACACCGGGGAGCTGTTTTTT
CDR3: CASSQDGLNTGELFF

V: TRBV20-1
J: TRBJ2-5
D: TRBD1
size: few
DNA: TGCAGTGCTAAGGGACAGATCCAAGAGACCCAGTACTTC
CDR3: CSAKGQIQETQYF

V: TRBV5-1
J: TRBJ2-5
D: TRBD1
size: -
DNA: TGCGCCAGCAGCTCCGGTGGACAGGGCCAAGAGACCCAGTACTTC
CDR3: CASSSGGQGQETQYF

V: TRBV5-1
J: TRBJ2-7
D: TRBD2
size: -
DNA: TGCGCCAGCAGTGGGACTAGTTCGTACGAGCAGTACTTC
CDR3: CASSGTSSYEQYF

V: TRBV12-3/TRBV12-4
J: TRBJ2-1
D: TRBD2
size: few
DNA: TGTGCCAGCAGTCCAAGGACTAGCGGCTACACTGAGCAGTTCTTC
CDR3: CASSPRTSGYTEQFF

V: TRBV12-3/TRBV12-4
J: TRBJ2-2
D: -
size: -
DNA: TGTGCCAGCAGCGGGACGGTCCGAGGGGAGCTGTTTTTT
CDR3: CASSGTVRGELFF

V: TRBV2
J: TRBJ2-3
D: TRBD2
size: few
DNA: TGTGCCAGCAGTGGACTAGCGGGGAGGACTAGCACAGATACGCAGTATTTT
CDR3: CASSGLAGRTSTDTQYF

V: TRBV7-2
J: TRBJ2-2
D: -
size: -
DNA: TGTGCCAGCAGCTTCCTTTCGGCAGGCGACACCGGGGAGCTGTTTTTT
CDR3: CASSFLSAGDTGELFF

V: TRBV19
J: TRBJ1-3
D: TRBD1
size: -
DNA: TGTGCCAGTCATTCCGGGACAGCTGGAAACACCATATATTTT
CDR3: CASHSGTAGNTIYF

V: TRBV9
J: TRBJ2-1
D: -
size: many
DNA: TGTGCCAGCAGCGCGGCTATATTTGAGGGGGGGATTTCCTACAATGAGCAGTTCTTC
CDR3: CASSAAIFEGGISYNEQFF

V: TRBV7-9
J: TRBJ2-4
D: TRBD1
size: -
DNA: TGTGCCAGCAGCTTACCGAAGGACAGGGGGAACATTCAGTACTTC
CDR3: CASSLPKDRGNIQYF

V: TRBV5-1
J: TRBJ2-1
D: TRBD2
size: -
DNA: TGCGCCAGCAGCTTGGCTGTAGCGGGGGCCTACAATGAGCAGTTCTTC
CDR3: CASSLAVAGAYNEQFF

V: TRBV12-3/TRBV12-4
J: TRBJ2-2
D: -
size: many
DNA: TGTGCCAGCAGCCGCCTATCCACCGGGGAGCTGTTTTTT
CDR3: CASSRLSTGELFF

V: TRBV27
J: TRBJ2-1
D: TRBD2
size: few
DNA: TGTGCCAGCAGTTATACGATGGCGGGGGGGATAAATGAGCAGTTCTTC
CDR3: CASSYTMAGGINEQFF

V: TRBV5-6
J: TRBJ1-2
D: -
size: -
DNA: TGTGCCAGCAGCTCGCGTCGGACAGAGGGCTATGGCTACACCTTC
CDR3: CASSSRRTEGYGYTF

V: TRBV11-2
J: TRBJ1-6
D: TRBD1
size: once
DNA: TGTGCCAGCAGCTCCCGTTTCACAGGGGGCGCGTGGAATTCACCCCTCCACTTT
CDR3: CASSSRFTGGAWNSPLHF